The 24 T cell receptor beta chains presented below share a single source sample, sequenced in a study of T cell clonotyping in hematopoietic cell transplantation. Libraries were prepared by immunoSEQ multiplex PCR; TCRdb keeps only in-frame clonotypes and omits some of them. The sample includes 55,000 to 70,000 clones, around 94% of them seen just once. Material: peripheral blood mononuclear cells. Receptor source: a man aged 50 to 59 in good health. Some clones in this sample may be carry-over from other donors' samples.

The J gene is TRBJ2-7, the V gene TRBV6-5; TRBD1 or TRBD2 may be the D gene (5 bases each). The CDR3 loop spans 14 amino acids. Germline CDR1 reads MNHEY; CDR2 reads SVGAGI. Deletions cut 5 bases from V and 3 bases from J, with 14 bases between. The CDR3 loop is CASSPGTGNYEQYF. The CDR3 region has the DNA TGTGCCAGCAGTCCGGGGACGGGCAACTACGAGCAGTACTTC.

CDR3 bases: TGTGCCAGCAGCCCGGGACCGAACACCGGGGAGCTGTTTTTT. Translating gives CASSPGPNTGELFF. This chain connects TRBV11-2 to TRBJ2-2; D may be TRBD1 or TRBD2 (5 bases each). V lost 5 bases and J 0 bases, leaving 7 bases between the germline ends. This CDR3 has 14 residues. Germline CDR1 SGHAT, CDR2 FQNNGV.

This rearrangement joins TRBV6-6 to TRBJ2-5, with TRBD1 identical over 8 bases. V lost 3 bases to trimming and J lost 4 bases; unmatched junction nucleotides: 10. CDR1 MNHNY and CDR2 SVGAGI come from the germline V gene (reference sequence). The CDR3 spans 16 residues. The chain's CDR3 is CASSYFGRTGGETQYF. The CDR3 nucleotides are TGTGCCAGCAGTTATTTCGGCCGTACAGGGGGAGAGACCCAGTACTTC.

The rearrangement links TRBV19 to TRBJ2-3; D unresolved. Trimming removed 5 bases at V and 2 bases at J, with 8 bases between. Germline V gene data show CDR1 as LNHDA and CDR2 as SQIVND (reference sequence). CDR3 size: 13 residues. The CDR3 bases are TGTGCCAGTAGTGAGCAATTCACAGATACGCAGTATTTT. This codes for CASSEQFTDTQYF. Using reference TRBV19 and TRBJ2-3 for the parts outside the CDR3, the full variable domain is DGGITQSPKYLFRKEGQNVTLSCEQNLNHDAMYWYRQDPGQGLRLIYYSQIVNDFQKGDIAEGYSVSREKKESFPLTVTSAQKNPTAFYLCASSEQFTDTQYFGPGTRLTVL.

The chain has TRBV30 and TRBJ2-5; D gene ambiguous. V shed 1 base and J shed 4 bases, with 16 bases lying between them. The CDR3 extends over 15 amino acids. Germline lookup yields CDR1 GTSNPN and CDR2 SVGIG (reference sequence). The CDR3 coding sequence is TGTGCCTGGAGTGGGACCGCCACCACAAGAGAGACCCAGTACTTC. Its translation: CAWSGTATTRETQYF. Full variable domain (missing parts from reference TRBV30 and TRBJ2-5): SQTIHQWPATLVQPVGSPLSLECTVEGTSNPNLYWYRQAAGRGLQLLFYSVGIGQISSEVPQNLSASRPQDRQFILSSKKLLLSDSGFYLCAWSGTATTRETQYFGPGTRLLVL.

V is TRBV19 and J is TRBJ2-7; D is undetermined. The V gene lost 6 bases and the J gene lost 3 bases, with 6 bases spanning the gap. The CDR3 totals 11 residues. Per the germline V gene, CDR1 is LNHDA and CDR2 is SQIVND (reference sequence). The CDR3 spells CASSSSYEQYF. The DNA of the CDR3 is TGTGCCAGTAGCTCCAGCTACGAGCAGTACTTC.

The chain combines TRBV4-1 with TRBJ1-1, with D perhaps TRBD1 (6 bases). Germline CDR1 is MGHRA and CDR2 is YSYEKL. Trimming removed 3 bases from V and 4 bases from J, with 15 bases in between. The CDR3 is 15 amino acids. CDR3 nucleotide sequence: TGCGCCAGCAGCCACCGGACAGATTTTCTCACTGAAGCTTTCTTT. Its protein is CASSHRTDFLTEAFF.

This chain uses TRBV19 with TRBJ1-5; possible D gene TRBD1, 5 bases. CDR3 length equals 16 residues. Germline CDR1 reads LNHDA; CDR2 reads SQIVND (reference sequence). Trimming stripped 3 bases from V and 3 bases from J, with 15 bases between. The CDR3 DNA follows: TGTGCCAGTAGTATTTGGTTCGGGGGTCCCAATCAGCCCCAGCATTTT. Protein sequence: CASSIWFGGPNQPQHF.

The chain carries TRBV25-1 and TRBJ1-2; D unresolved. The CDR3 contains 14 residues. V lost 1 base to trimming and J lost 4 bases, with 10 bases between them. Looked up from germline, CDR1 is MGHDK and CDR2 is SYGVNS. The CDR3 DNA reads TGTGCCAGCAGTGAATTAACGGCAGGCTATGGCTACACCTTC. This gives the protein CASSELTAGYGYTF.

The J gene is TRBJ2-1, the V gene TRBV30; 10 bases map to TRBD1. Unmatched junction bases numbered 4, after V lost 4 bases and J lost 4 bases. Germline loops: CDR1 GTSNPN, CDR2 SVGIG (reference sequence). The CDR3 consists of 14 residues. CDR3 loop: CAWNPGQGYNEQFF. In DNA, the CDR3 is TGTGCCTGGAACCCGGGACAGGGGTACAATGAGCAGTTCTTC. Filled out from reference TRBV30 and TRBJ2-1, the complete variable domain reads SQTIHQWPATLVQPVGSPLSLECTVEGTSNPNLYWYRQAAGRGLQLLFYSVGIGQISSEVPQNLSASRPQDRQFILSSKKLLLSDSGFYLCAWNPGQGYNEQFFGPGTRLTVL.

This chain's CDR3 is CASSPLRTDTQYF. Here the CDR3 DNA reads TGCGCCAGCAGCCCTTTACGCACAGATACGCAGTATTTT. The chain joins TRBV5-1 to TRBJ2-3; no clear D. V dropped 4 bases and J dropped 1 base, with 7 bases sitting between them. This CDR3 spans 13 amino acids. Germline CDR1 reads SGHRS; CDR2 reads YFSETQ. The whole variable domain, remainder taken from reference TRBV5-1 and TRBJ2-3, is KAGVTQTPRYLIKTRGQQVTLSCSPISGHRSVSWYQQTPGQGLQFLFEYFSETQRNKGNFPGRFSGRQFSNSRSEMNVSTLELGDSALYLCASSPLRTDTQYFGPGTRLTVL.

V is TRBV4-3 and J is TRBJ1-2, with D unresolved. Trimming took off 0 bases at V and 4 bases at J, with 9 bases between the two ends. Germline CDR1 and CDR2: LGHNA and YSLEER. The CDR3 sequence is 14 residues long. Here the CDR3 reads CASSQEERSYGYTF. The CDR3 DNA follows: TGCGCCAGCAGCCAAGAAGAAAGATCCTATGGCTACACCTTC.

V is TRBV6-1 and J is TRBJ2-5; D assignment may be TRBD1 or TRBD2 (6 bases each). Germline V gene lookup returns CDR1 MNHNS and CDR2 SASEGT. V lost 6 bases and J lost 1, with 12 bases in between. The CDR3 is 14 amino acids. Here the CDR3 reads CASSKGGFQETQYF. The CDR3 DNA follows: TGTGCCAGCAGCAAAGGGGGGTTCCAAGAGACCCAGTACTTC.

This chain connects TRBV11-2 to TRBJ1-1; D remains unclear. Germline assignment: CDR1 SGHAT and CDR2 FQNNGV. The CDR3 is made up of 13 amino acids. Trimming took 0 bases from V and 7 from J, leaving 9 bases between them. The CDR3 sequence: CASSLDPSFEAFF. In nucleotides, the CDR3 is TGTGCCAGCAGCTTAGATCCGAGCTTTGAAGCTTTCTTT.

The chain uses TRBV7-3 and TRBJ2-3, with D possibly matching TRBD2 (7 bases). The CDR3 runs 14 residues. Germline assignment: CDR1 SGHTA and CDR2 FQGTGA. V lost 5 bases to trimming and J lost 9 bases, with 18 bases between them. The CDR3 spells CASSEGGTSGTQYF. The DNA for the CDR3 is TGTGCCAGCAGCGAGGGGGGGACGTCAGGCACGCAGTATTTT.

V usage is TRBV28 and J usage is TRBJ1-2; D is uncertain. The germline gives CDR1 MDHEN, CDR2 SYDVKM. Trimming stripped 3 bases from V and 5 bases from J, with 13 bases between. The length of the CDR3 is 14 residues. The CDR3: CASSLSGIGYGYTF. CDR3 DNA: TGTGCCAGCAGTTTGTCCGGGATTGGGTATGGCTACACCTTC.

V is TRBV6-1 and J is TRBJ1-5; D call uncertain. In germline, CDR1 is MNHNS, CDR2 SASEGT. Trimming took 3 bases from V and 0 from J, leaving 6 bases between them. There are 14 residues in the CDR3. The CDR3 here is CASSDSSSNQPQHF. DNA for the CDR3: TGTGCCAGCAGTGACTCTTCTAGCAATCAGCCCCAGCATTTT.

The CDR3 is CASSSSYPGQGSEAFF. In DNA form, the CDR3 reads TGTGCCAGCAGCTCATCCTATCCGGGACAGGGATCTGAAGCTTTCTTT. The chain carries TRBV11-2 and TRBJ1-1; 9 bases are a match to TRBD1. Unmatched junction bases numbered 12, after V lost 4 bases and J lost 6 bases. Germline V lookup: CDR1 SGHAT, CDR2 FQNNGV. This CDR3 has 16 amino acids.

The genes are TRBV28 and TRBJ2-3; tentatively, D is TRBD1 or TRBD2 (6 bases each). The V and J ends lost 3 bases and 9 bases respectively, with 16 bases between them. The length of the CDR3 is 14 residues. Germline CDR1 reads MDHEN; CDR2 reads SYDVKM. The CDR3 sequence: CASSFSGRGGTQYF. CDR3 coding DNA: TGTGCCAGCAGTTTCTCGGGCAGGGGAGGCACGCAGTATTTT.

The V gene is TRBV5-4, the J gene TRBJ2-1; D is uncertain. The CDR3 runs to 13 residues. V lost 0 bases to trimming and J lost 3 bases, with 4 bases between them. Germline-derived CDR1 and CDR2 are SGHNT and YYREEE (reference sequence). In nucleotides, the CDR3 is TGTGCCAGCAGCTTGGGAGACTACAATGAGCAGTTCTTC. It translates to CASSLGDYNEQFF.

The chain uses TRBV13 and TRBJ2-5; maybe TRBD2 (5 bases). CDR1 PRHDT and CDR2 FYEKMQ come from the germline V gene (reference sequence). CDR3 size: 15 residues. Trimming left V 3 bases short and J 5 bases short, with 16 bases between. The CDR3 loop is CASSFREKGDETQYF. Written as DNA, the CDR3 is TGTGCCAGCAGCTTTAGGGAGAAGGGAGATGAGACCCAGTACTTC.

The rearrangement uses TRBV28 and TRBJ1-5; no reliable D call. This CDR3 comprises 11 residues. CDR1 is MDHEN and CDR2 is SYDVKM in the germline V gene. V lost 4 bases to trimming and J lost 8 bases, with 6 bases between them. As DNA, the CDR3 is TGTGCCAGCAGTTCCCTGGAGCCCCAGCATTTT. It is translated as CASSSLEPQHF.

This clone came up once. The V gene is TRBV19, the J gene TRBJ2-3; TRBD1 is a possible D gene (6 bases). This CDR3 is 14 amino acids long. The germline V gene encodes CDR1 LNHDA and CDR2 SQIVND (reference sequence). The V and J ends lost 9 bases and 0 bases respectively, with 13 bases between them. The CDR3 here is CASGYRASTDTQYF. The CDR3 DNA reads TGTGCCAGCGGGTACAGGGCTAGCACAGATACGCAGTATTTT.

The chain is built from TRBV9 and TRBJ1-1; 9 bases are a match to TRBD1. The CDR3 contains 15 residues. Germline CDR1 is SGDLS and CDR2 is YYNGEE. With V trimmed by 6 bases and J by 0 bases, 6 bases remained unmatched. The CDR3 region is CASNVGQGMNTEAFF. DNA of the CDR3: TGTGCCAGCAACGTTGGACAGGGGATGAACACTGAAGCTTTCTTT.